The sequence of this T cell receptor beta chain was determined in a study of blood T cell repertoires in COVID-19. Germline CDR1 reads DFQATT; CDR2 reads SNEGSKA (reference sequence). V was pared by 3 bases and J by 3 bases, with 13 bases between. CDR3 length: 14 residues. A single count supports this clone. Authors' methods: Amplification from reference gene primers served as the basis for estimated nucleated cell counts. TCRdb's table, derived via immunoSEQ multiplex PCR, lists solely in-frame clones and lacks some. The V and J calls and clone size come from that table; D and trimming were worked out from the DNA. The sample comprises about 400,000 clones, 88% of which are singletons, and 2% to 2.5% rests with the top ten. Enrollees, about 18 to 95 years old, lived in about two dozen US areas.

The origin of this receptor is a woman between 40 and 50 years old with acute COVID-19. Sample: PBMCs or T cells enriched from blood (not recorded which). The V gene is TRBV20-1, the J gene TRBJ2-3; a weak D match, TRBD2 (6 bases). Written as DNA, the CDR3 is TGCAGTGCTAGTTCCGGGGGTCCTACAGATACGCAGTATTTT. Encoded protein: CSASSGGPTDTQYF.